One sample yielded the 29 T cell receptor beta chains listed below, sequenced in a study of blood T cells in healthy people across ages. With a J-beta primer mix and a sample-barcoded 5' primer, a second PCR ran roughly 6 to 11 cycles. TCRdb re-called the 5' RACE reads through MiXCR, storing one row per CDR3 protein. The sample contains roughly 2 million distinct CDR3 sequences, roughly 49% of which appear only once. The sequencing sample was made of blood. The receptors derive from a woman in her thirties or forties in good health.

The chain carries TRBV7-9 and TRBJ2-7; a weak D match, TRBD2 (6 bases). The CDR3 totals 12 residues. V was trimmed by 5 bases and J by 5 bases, leaving 10 bases between them. CDR1 and CDR2 (germline): SEHNR, FQNEAQ (reference sequence). In DNA form, the CDR3 reads TGTGCCAGCAGCCCTGGAGGGGACGAGCAGTACTTC. Amino acids: CASSPGGDEQYF.

The V and J genes are TRBV2 and TRBJ2-7; D possibly corresponds to TRBD2 (6 bases). The J call is in doubt because the DNA end fits TRBJ2-5 better. The CDR3 length is 14 residues. Per germline, CDR1 SNHLY and CDR2 FYNNEI. The CDR3 reads CASSDRDLWETQYF. CDR3 nucleotide sequence: TGTGCCAGCAGTGACAGGGACTTATGGGAGACCCAGTACTTC.

Comment on this clonotype: Compared with germline, one end of the junction differs, possibly owing to a read error. The CDR3 loop is CASSFFSGRTDTQYF. The CDR3 nucleotides are TGTGCCAGCAGCTTCTTCTCCGGGCGCACGGATACGCAGTATTTT. The chain recombines TRBV7-9 with TRBJ2-3; no clear D gene. The CDR3 is made up of 15 amino acids. Germline V CDR1 and CDR2: SEHNR, FQNEAQ (reference sequence).

This clonotype turned up a few times. In DNA, the CDR3 is TGTGCCAGCAGTGCGGGCGACCGGGGGGCGACCCACTACACCTTC. It translates to CASSAGDRGATHYTF. V usage is TRBV12-3 or TRBV12-4 and J usage is TRBJ1-2; the D gene is possibly TRBD1 (6 bases). Between the trimmed V and J ends, which lost 5 bases and 10 bases, there was a span of 23 bases. CDR3 length: 15 residues.

This clonotype was seen a few times. This chain joins TRBV29-1 and TRBJ1-2, with D possibly TRBD1 on 6 matching bases. CDR1 is SQVTM and CDR2 is ANQGSEA in the germline V gene. The CDR3 sequence is 13 residues long. Trimming stripped 3 bases from V and 6 bases from J, with 14 bases between. CDR3: CSVEEQGSDGYTF. In DNA, the CDR3 is TGCAGCGTTGAGGAACAGGGATCGGATGGCTACACCTTC.

Comments on this clonotype: One end of the junction is discordant with germline, which a read error may explain. CDR3 nucleotides: TGTGCCAGCAGTTTATCCCGAGGCACTGAAGCTTTCTTT. Residues: CASSLSRGTEAFF. The chain has TRBV5-1 and TRBJ1-1; D remains unclear. This CDR3 has 13 residues. Germline V gene sequence: CDR1 SGHRS, CDR2 YFSETQ. The complete variable domain, with remaining parts taken from reference TRBV5-1 and TRBJ1-1, reads KAGVTQTPRYLIKTRGQQVTLSCSPISGHRSVSWYQQTPGQGLQFLFEYFSETQRNKGNFPGRFSGRQFSNSRSEMNVSTLELGDSALYLCASSLSRGTEAFFGQGTRLTVV.

This clonotype was recorded many times. The gene calls are TRBV12-3 or TRBV12-4 and TRBJ2-7, with unresolved D. The ends were cut back, 5 bases at V and 6 bases at J, with 11 bases in the middle. The CDR3 has 12 residues. Here the CDR3 DNA reads TGTGCCAGCAGTCCGAGGCAAGGCGAGCAGTACTTC. It yields the protein CASSPRQGEQYF.

DNA for the CDR3: TGTGCCAGCAGCTTAGGGCTAGAATATTCACCCCTCCACTTT. Its translation is CASSLGLEYSPLHF. The chain joins TRBV7-9 to TRBJ1-6; D uncertain. The length of the CDR3 is 14 residues. The germline V gene has CDR1 SEHNR and CDR2 FQNEAQ (reference sequence). V gave up 1 base and J gave up 8 bases, with 9 bases separating them.

V and J are TRBV6-2 or TRBV6-3 and TRBJ2-7, with TRBD1 identical over 12 bases. The germline V gene has CDR1 MNHEY and CDR2 SVGEGT. The CDR3 totals 14 residues. J lost 5 bases, V lost 3 bases, and 2 bases had no gene match. The DNA for the CDR3 is TGTGCCAGCAGTTATGGGACAGGGGGCAACGAGCAGTACTTC. Translation: CASSYGTGGNEQYF.

The CDR3 loop is CASRTPGQGRGTQYF. In nucleotides, the CDR3 is TGTGCCAGCAGGACCCCGGGACAGGGTAGGGGTACGCAGTATTTT. The chain joins TRBV6-5 to TRBJ2-3; the match to TRBD1 covers 9 bases. The CDR3 is 15 residues long. CDR1 is MNHEY and CDR2 is SVGAGI in the germline V gene. Germline trimming cut 6 bases from V and 8 bases from J; bases unmatched to any gene: 12.

The chain is built from TRBV20-1 and TRBJ1-2, with D hard to call. The CDR3 has 13 residues. V gave up 3 bases and J gave up 3 bases, with 11 bases separating them. Germline loops: CDR1 DFQATT, CDR2 SNEGSKA (reference sequence). The CDR3 nucleotides read TGCAGTGCTAGCCCTCCCGGATACTATGGCTACACCTTC. This encodes CSASPPGYYGYTF.

The gene calls are TRBV5-8 and TRBJ2-3, with D perhaps assigned TRBD1 or TRBD2 (5 bases each). Trimming removed 4 bases at V and 3 bases at J, with 18 bases between. This CDR3 is built from 16 residues. CDR1 is SGHTS, CDR2 YDEGEE, per germline. The CDR3 reads CASSPGTGAQTDTQYF. The CDR3, as DNA: TGTGCCAGCAGCCCAGGTACCGGGGCGCAAACAGATACGCAGTATTTT.

The chain joins TRBV10-3 to TRBJ2-7, with 10 positions matching TRBD2. V was clipped by 3 bases and J by 2 bases; unmatched bases: 16. Germline CDR1 ENHRY, CDR2 SYGVKD. CDR3 size: 19 residues. The chain's CDR3 is CAISDPGTDSGGNPYEQYF. The CDR3, as DNA: TGTGCCATCAGTGACCCCGGGACAGATAGCGGGGGGAACCCCTACGAGCAGTACTTC.

The chain has TRBV4-3 and TRBJ2-3; TRBD2 is a possible D gene (6 bases). The germline CDR1 and CDR2 sequences are LGHNA and YSLEER. V lost 0 bases and J lost 4, with 14 bases in between. This CDR3 is 16 amino acids long. CDR3 nucleotide sequence: TGCGCCAGCAGCCAAGAAGACGCGGGGCTGGCAGATACGCAGTATTTT. Its translation is CASSQEDAGLADTQYF.

The rearrangement uses TRBV12-3 or TRBV12-4 and TRBJ2-7; the D gene is possibly TRBD1 (6 bases). The length of the CDR3 is 14 residues. V was trimmed by 8 bases and J by 2 bases, leaving 16 bases between them. CDR3 residues: CASLSTGSTYEQYF. CDR3 coding DNA: TGTGCCAGCCTATCCACAGGGTCCACCTACGAGCAGTACTTC.

This clonotype has more than one count but fewer than ten. The chain is built from TRBV20-1 and TRBJ2-5; D gene unclear. With 1 base removed from V and 5 bases from J, the gap between germline ends came to 17 bases. The CDR3 covers 15 residues. The germline V gene encodes CDR1 DFQATT and CDR2 SNEGSKA (reference sequence). CDR3 amino acids: CSARAPNEASETQYF. The CDR3 DNA reads TGCAGTGCTAGAGCACCGAATGAGGCTTCGGAGACCCAGTACTTC.

The V and J genes are TRBV3-1 and TRBJ2-7; 12 nucleotides line up with TRBD2. Trimming removed 1 base from V and 9 bases from J; junction bases left unmatched: 4. The CDR3 is 14 amino acids. In germline, CDR1 is LGHDT, CDR2 YNNKEL (reference sequence). CDR3 sequence (DNA): TGTGCCAGCAGCCAAGCTAGCGGGGGGGGCGGGCAGTACTTC. This sequence encodes CASSQASGGGGQYF.

Concerning this clonotype: A read error may be the cause here, since a much bigger clone is one base away. This rearrangement joins TRBV29-1 to TRBJ2-1; no reliable D call. The CDR3 totals 17 residues. The germline CDR1 and CDR2 sequences are SQVTM and ANQGSEA. Trimming shortened V by 3 bases and J by 13 bases, and 31 bases separated the two germline ends. CDR3 bases: TGCAGCGTTGACAACTTAGGATTTAAGTCCATCCAAGAGACCCAGTTCTTC. Its translation: CSVDNLGFKSIQETQFF.

Only a few counts were recorded for this clonotype. The chain uses TRBV6-5 and TRBJ2-7, with D possibly being TRBD2 (6 bases). The J call may not be correct, given that the DNA end is closer to TRBJ2-5. The CDR3 has 14 amino acids. The germline V gene encodes CDR1 MNHEY and CDR2 SVGAGI. The CDR3 loop is CASSYPTMGGTQYF. The CDR3 DNA sequence: TGTGCCAGCAGTTACCCTACGATGGGGGGGACCCAGTACTTC.

J is TRBJ2-1 and V is TRBV9; 7 bases map to TRBD1. The CDR3 extends over 15 amino acids. Germline CDR1 reads SGDLS; CDR2 reads YYNGEE. Losses at the gene ends were 6 bases for V and 4 bases for J; bases not matched to a gene: 10. The CDR3 loop is CASTIRDRPYNEQFF. CDR3 DNA sequence: TGTGCCAGCACCATCCGGGACAGACCTTACAATGAGCAGTTCTTC.

This clonotype was observed once. The CDR3 here is CASNGQGVSSYEQYF. CDR3 nucleotide sequence: TGTGCCAGCAACGGACAGGGAGTTAGTTCCTACGAGCAGTACTTC. The gene calls are TRBV6-6 and TRBJ2-7; 8 positions agree with TRBD1. The V and J ends lost 7 bases and 1 base, in that order; junction bases with no gene match: 9. The CDR3 covers 15 residues. Germline CDR1 and CDR2: MNHNY and SVGAGI (reference sequence).

The rearrangement uses TRBV4-1 and TRBJ2-1; D is ambiguous. The CDR3 covers 15 residues. Germline V gives CDR1 MGHRA, CDR2 YSYEKL. V lost 2 bases to trimming and J lost 7 bases, with 15 bases between them. The CDR3 spells CASSQTAEWINEQFF. As DNA, the CDR3 is TGCGCCAGCAGCCAAACGGCAGAATGGATTAATGAGCAGTTCTTC.

In nucleotides, the CDR3 is TGTGCCAGCAGCGAATTTAGCGGGGGCACAGATACGCAGTATTTT. As protein: CASSEFSGGTDTQYF. V is TRBV9 and J is TRBJ2-3; 8 bases line up with TRBD2. This CDR3 comprises 15 residues. Trimming took 3 bases from V and 1 from J; bases not matched to a gene: 4. Per germline, CDR1 SGDLS and CDR2 YYNGEE.

The J gene is TRBJ2-5, the V gene TRBV24-1; TRBD2 matches 14 bases. V lost 3 bases and J lost 7; bases outside the gene matches: 12. This CDR3 is built from 18 residues. The germline gives CDR1 KGHDR, CDR2 SFDVKD. The DNA for the CDR3 is TGTGCCACCAGTGATGCCCCCCCCGGGACTAGCGGGGGTTCGACCCAGTACTTC. It encodes CATSDAPPGTSGGSTQYF.

V is TRBV7-8 and J is TRBJ1-1; TRBD1 matches 9 bases. The J segment lost 2 bases and the V segment lost 2 bases, leaving 6 bases of the junction unmatched. Germline V lookup: CDR1 SGHVS, CDR2 FQNEAQ. The CDR3 runs to 16 residues. The CDR3 sequence is CASSLTQGALNTEAFF. The CDR3 region has the DNA TGTGCCAGCAGCTTAACACAGGGGGCCCTTAACACTGAAGCTTTCTTT. The whole variable domain, filled in from reference TRBV7-8 and TRBJ1-1, reads GAGVSQSPRYKVAKRGQDVALRCDPISGHVSLFWYQQALGQGPEFLTYFQNEAQLDKSGLPSDRFFAERPEGSVSTLKIQRTQQEDSAVYLCASSLTQGALNTEAFFGQGTRLTVV.

The chain links TRBV11-1 to TRBJ1-1; the match to TRBD1 covers 7 bases. Trimming at V came to 5 bases and at J to 0 bases, leaving 6 bases not matched to a gene. Germline V gene lookup returns CDR1 SGHAT and CDR2 FQDESV (reference sequence). This CDR3 has 15 amino acids. As DNA, the CDR3 is TGTGCCAGCAGCATCCACAGGGGACTGAACACTGAAGCTTTCTTT. Its protein is CASSIHRGLNTEAFF.

This clonotype was counted a single time. As DNA, the CDR3 is TGCGCCAGCAGCCCGGAGACAGGGCGAGGGACTGAAGCTTTCTTT. Its protein is CASSPETGRGTEAFF. This rearrangement joins TRBV5-1 to TRBJ1-1, with 7 bases that match TRBD1. This CDR3 has 15 amino acids. The germline V gene has CDR1 SGHRS and CDR2 YFSETQ. V trimming: 4 bases; J trimming: 5 bases; junction bases outside the gene matches: 11.

The V gene is TRBV20-1, the J gene TRBJ1-1; TRBD1 matches at 8 bases. The germline V gene has CDR1 DFQATT and CDR2 SNEGSKA (reference sequence). The CDR3 covers 17 residues. After removal of 2 bases from V and 1 base from J, the junction contained 12 bases not matched to a gene. The CDR3 reads CSARSAGGFLPNTEAFF. CDR3 coding DNA: TGCAGTGCTAGATCGGCAGGGGGCTTCCTTCCGAACACTGAAGCTTTCTTT.

The gene calls are TRBV6-2 or TRBV6-3 and TRBJ2-7; maybe TRBD2 (5 bases). The CDR3 is made up of 15 amino acids. Trimming shortened V by 1 base and J by 0 bases, and 10 bases separated the two germline ends. CDR1 is MNHEY and CDR2 is SVGEGT in the germline V gene. CDR3 sequence reads: CASSYLRADSYEQYF. CDR3 nucleotides: TGTGCCAGCAGTTACTTGAGGGCAGACTCCTACGAGCAGTACTTC.